This paragraph reports one T cell receptor (beta chain). Its specificity is unknown. These data originate in a study of PD-L1 blockade in urothelial cancer. Overall study context: The authors examined blood 3 weeks (second dose) and 6 weeks after treatment start. General study findings and limits: Tumor-associated clones in the blood of durable-benefit patients grew more at 3 weeks.

In each PCR, synthetic TCR analog templates were spiked in. The repertoire was sequenced with immunoSEQ multiplex PCR; TCRdb's copy has only in-frame clones and lacks some. The sample carries some 40,000 clones, approximately 90% recorded once. Locally advanced or metastatic urothelial carcinoma affected all patients. CDR3 length: 15 residues. The ends were cut back, 6 bases at V and 3 bases at J, with 18 bases in the middle. The germline gives CDR1 MNHNS, CDR2 SASEGT. The V gene is TRBV6-1, the J gene TRBJ2-7; a possible D gene is TRBD2 (6 bases). The origin of this receptor is a man in his 70s with urothelial cancer. Material: PBMCs, obtained around atezolizumab (anti-PD-L1) treatment. The CDR3 DNA sequence: TGTGCCAGCAGGGTCGGGCGGGGTAACGTCTACGAGCAGTACTTC. It codes for CASRVGRGNVYEQYF.